A selection of T cell receptor beta chains follows, all from one sample in a study of shared clonotypes between healthy human individuals. Some clones are missing from TCRdb's copy, which holds only in-frame ones; the method was immunoSEQ multiplex PCR. This sample has over a million clones, with 78% found just once. The sequencing input was memory CD4+ T cells from PBMCs. These receptors all come from a man younger than 35 in good health. Some clones in this sample may be carry-over from other donors' samples. Each CDR3 is given with its conserved first and last residue. Each record gives: J gene, D gene, V gene, clone size, CDR3 protein, CDR3 DNA. D genes are given only for firm matches. Size tells how often a clone was seen (once, few, many) or the class of an expanded clone, and some rows leave it out.

j_gene: TRBJ2-1
d_gene: TRBD2
v_gene: TRBV4-1
abundance: .
CDR3aa: CASSQPLAGGVQFF
CDR3nt: TGCGCCAGCAGCCAACCACTAGCGGGAGGGGTCCAGTTCTTC

j_gene: TRBJ2-7
d_gene: TRBD2
v_gene: TRBV28
abundance: few
CDR3aa: CASSLEASGAYEQYF
CDR3nt: TGTGCCAGCAGTTTAGAGGCTAGCGGAGCCTACGAGCAGTACTTC

j_gene: TRBJ2-2
d_gene: .
v_gene: TRBV5-1
abundance: .
CDR3aa: CASSLGPLAGELFF
CDR3nt: TGCGCCAGCAGCTTGGGACCGTTGGCCGGGGAGCTGTTTTTT

j_gene: TRBJ2-2
d_gene: .
v_gene: TRBV5-1
abundance: once
CDR3aa: CASSSWGENTGELFF
CDR3nt: TGCGCCAGCAGCTCCTGGGGGGAGAACACCGGGGAGCTGTTTTTT

j_gene: TRBJ2-7
d_gene: TRBD2
v_gene: TRBV7-2
abundance: .
CDR3aa: CASSLDGTSGTYEQYF
CDR3nt: TGTGCCAGCAGCTTAGATGGGACTAGCGGGACCTACGAGCAGTACTTC

j_gene: TRBJ1-4
d_gene: TRBD1
v_gene: TRBV5-5
abundance: .
CDR3aa: CASSPGQGNEKLFF
CDR3nt: TGTGCCAGCAGCCCCGGACAGGGGAATGAAAAACTGTTTTTT

j_gene: TRBJ2-1
d_gene: .
v_gene: TRBV5-1
abundance: once
CDR3aa: CASSQDPGYNEQFF
CDR3nt: TGCGCCAGCAGCCAAGACCCGGGCTACAATGAGCAGTTCTTC

j_gene: TRBJ1-2
d_gene: .
v_gene: TRBV28
abundance: .
CDR3aa: CASSSGTSYGYTF
CDR3nt: TGTGCCAGCAGTTCCGGGACTTCTTATGGCTACACCTTC

j_gene: TRBJ1-1
d_gene: .
v_gene: TRBV7-6
abundance: .
CDR3aa: CASSFPGTESSRAFF
CDR3nt: TGTGCCAGCAGCTTCCCCGGGACGGAAAGCAGTCGGGCTTTCTTT

j_gene: TRBJ2-5
d_gene: TRBD1
v_gene: TRBV7-9
abundance: .
CDR3aa: CASTWGQRQETQYF
CDR3nt: TGTGCCAGCACTTGGGGACAGCGGCAAGAGACCCAGTACTTC

j_gene: TRBJ2-7
d_gene: .
v_gene: TRBV27
abundance: .
CDR3aa: CASSKFSYEQYF
CDR3nt: TGTGCCAGTTCAAAGTTCTCCTACGAGCAGTACTTC

j_gene: TRBJ2-5
d_gene: TRBD2
v_gene: TRBV7-9
abundance: .
CDR3aa: CASSLGWTREETQYF
CDR3nt: TGTGCCAGCAGCTTAGGGTGGACTAGAGAAGAGACCCAGTACTTC

j_gene: TRBJ2-5
d_gene: TRBD2
v_gene: TRBV5-4
abundance: .
CDR3aa: CASSSGGRETQYF
CDR3nt: TGTGCCAGCAGCTCCGGCGGGAGAGAGACCCAGTACTTC

j_gene: TRBJ1-1
d_gene: TRBD1
v_gene: TRBV5-1
abundance: .
CDR3aa: CASSQGQGIEAFF
CDR3nt: TGCGCCAGCAGCCAGGGACAGGGGATCGAAGCTTTCTTT

j_gene: TRBJ2-2
d_gene: .
v_gene: TRBV19
abundance: few
CDR3aa: CASSRQAGTGELFF
CDR3nt: TGTGCCAGTAGCAGGCAGGCGGGGACCGGGGAGCTGTTTTTT

j_gene: TRBJ2-3
d_gene: .
v_gene: TRBV5-1
abundance: .
CDR3aa: CASSLEPDSTDTQYF
CDR3nt: TGCGCCAGCAGCTTGGAGCCGGACAGCACAGATACGCAGTATTTT

j_gene: TRBJ1-2
d_gene: .
v_gene: TRBV5-1
abundance: .
CDR3aa: CASNLYGGGYTF
CDR3nt: TGCGCCAGCAACCTGTATGGCGGTGGCTACACCTTC

j_gene: TRBJ2-7
d_gene: TRBD2
v_gene: TRBV2
abundance: .
CDR3aa: CASSVSGPTEQYF
CDR3nt: TGTGCCAGCAGTGTTAGCGGGCCGACCGAGCAGTACTTC

j_gene: TRBJ2-1
d_gene: .
v_gene: TRBV5-1
abundance: .
CDR3aa: CASSPAVVNEQFF
CDR3nt: TGCGCCAGCAGCCCCGCGGTAGTAAATGAGCAGTTCTTC

j_gene: TRBJ1-2
d_gene: .
v_gene: TRBV4-3
abundance: .
CDR3aa: CASSQNKDGYGYTF
CDR3nt: TGCGCCAGCAGCCAAAATAAGGACGGATATGGCTACACCTTC

j_gene: TRBJ2-2
d_gene: TRBD2
v_gene: TRBV18
abundance: few
CDR3aa: CASSQGLAENTGELFF
CDR3nt: TGTGCCAGCTCGCAAGGACTAGCGGAGAACACCGGGGAGCTGTTTTTT

j_gene: TRBJ2-3
d_gene: .
v_gene: TRBV7-3
abundance: .
CDR3aa: CASSLTADTQYF
CDR3nt: TGTGCCAGCAGCTTAACAGCAGATACGCAGTATTTT

j_gene: TRBJ2-4
d_gene: .
v_gene: TRBV5-1
abundance: .
CDR3aa: CASSLEGSSPGKYF
CDR3nt: TGCGCCAGCAGCTTGGAGGGTTCGAGCCCAGGGAAGTACTTC

j_gene: TRBJ1-1
d_gene: .
v_gene: TRBV7-2
abundance: .
CDR3aa: CASSLGAGGDTEAFF
CDR3nt: TGTGCCAGCAGCTTAGGTGCTGGGGGAGACACTGAAGCTTTCTTT

j_gene: TRBJ2-5
d_gene: TRBD1
v_gene: TRBV7-2
abundance: once
CDR3aa: CASSPGTGIETQYF
CDR3nt: TGTGCCAGCAGCCCAGGGACAGGGATAGAGACCCAGTACTTC

j_gene: TRBJ2-5
d_gene: .
v_gene: TRBV7-2
abundance: .
CDR3aa: CASSPRGPETQYF
CDR3nt: TGTGCCAGCAGCCCCCGGGGCCCGGAGACCCAGTACTTC

j_gene: TRBJ1-1
d_gene: .
v_gene: TRBV30
abundance: .
CDR3aa: CAWSDVTEAFF
CDR3nt: TGTGCCTGGAGTGATGTAACTGAAGCTTTCTTT

j_gene: TRBJ2-3
d_gene: .
v_gene: TRBV10-3
abundance: once
CDR3aa: CAISGSTDTQYF
CDR3nt: TGTGCCATCAGCGGAAGCACAGATACGCAGTATTTT

j_gene: TRBJ2-7
d_gene: TRBD2
v_gene: TRBV5-1
abundance: .
CDR3aa: CASSSGGLGYEQYF
CDR3nt: TGCGCCAGCAGCTCGGGGGGACTTGGGTACGAGCAGTACTTC

j_gene: TRBJ2-6
d_gene: .
v_gene: TRBV28
abundance: few
CDR3aa: CASGDGRRSGANVLTF
CDR3nt: TGTGCCAGCGGGGACGGACGACGCTCTGGGGCCAACGTCCTGACTTTC

j_gene: TRBJ2-3
d_gene: .
v_gene: TRBV11-3
abundance: few
CDR3aa: CASSLSGTSDTQYF
CDR3nt: TGTGCCAGCAGCTTATCGGGTACCTCAGATACGCAGTATTTT

j_gene: TRBJ1-5
d_gene: TRBD1
v_gene: TRBV19
abundance: .
CDR3aa: CASSQPGQGRPQHF
CDR3nt: TGTGCCAGTAGCCAACCGGGACAGGGTCGGCCCCAGCATTTT

j_gene: TRBJ2-1
d_gene: .
v_gene: TRBV5-6
abundance: .
CDR3aa: CASSPDLSSYNEQFF
CDR3nt: TGTGCCAGCAGCCCGGACTTAAGCTCCTACAATGAGCAGTTCTTC

j_gene: TRBJ2-7
d_gene: .
v_gene: TRBV6-1
abundance: .
CDR3aa: CASSEARPGLGYEQYF
CDR3nt: TGTGCCAGCAGTGAAGCCCGACCGGGTCTGGGGTACGAGCAGTACTTC

j_gene: TRBJ1-4
d_gene: .
v_gene: TRBV30
abundance: .
CDR3aa: CAWSGRGEKLFF
CDR3nt: TGTGCCTGGAGTGGGCGCGGGGAAAAACTGTTTTTT

j_gene: TRBJ1-2
d_gene: .
v_gene: TRBV6-1
abundance: .
CDR3aa: CASLSTHGYTF
CDR3nt: TGTGCCAGTCTTTCCACACACGGCTACACCTTC

j_gene: TRBJ1-1
d_gene: .
v_gene: TRBV6-5
abundance: .
CDR3aa: CASSYQGPRNTEAFF
CDR3nt: TGTGCCAGCAGTTACCAGGGGCCGAGGAACACTGAAGCTTTCTTT

j_gene: TRBJ2-1
d_gene: TRBD2
v_gene: TRBV2
abundance: .
CDR3aa: CASIGLAGYNEQFF
CDR3nt: TGTGCCAGCATTGGGCTAGCGGGCTACAATGAGCAGTTCTTC

j_gene: TRBJ2-1
d_gene: .
v_gene: TRBV7-2
abundance: .
CDR3aa: CASSLDSYNEQFF
CDR3nt: TGTGCCAGCAGCTTAGACAGCTACAATGAGCAGTTCTTC

j_gene: TRBJ2-7
d_gene: .
v_gene: TRBV5-8
abundance: .
CDR3aa: CASSRGSGTVRSYEQYF
CDR3nt: TGTGCCAGCAGCAGGGGGTCTGGGACGGTTCGTTCCTACGAGCAGTACTTC

j_gene: TRBJ2-7
d_gene: .
v_gene: TRBV6-1
abundance: once
CDR3aa: CASSGVRYEQYF
CDR3nt: TGTGCCAGCAGCGGCGTGAGGTACGAGCAGTACTTC

j_gene: TRBJ2-2
d_gene: TRBD1
v_gene: TRBV19
abundance: few
CDR3aa: CASTPGQGRYGELFF
CDR3nt: TGTGCCAGTACACCGGGACAGGGGCGGTACGGGGAGCTGTTTTTT